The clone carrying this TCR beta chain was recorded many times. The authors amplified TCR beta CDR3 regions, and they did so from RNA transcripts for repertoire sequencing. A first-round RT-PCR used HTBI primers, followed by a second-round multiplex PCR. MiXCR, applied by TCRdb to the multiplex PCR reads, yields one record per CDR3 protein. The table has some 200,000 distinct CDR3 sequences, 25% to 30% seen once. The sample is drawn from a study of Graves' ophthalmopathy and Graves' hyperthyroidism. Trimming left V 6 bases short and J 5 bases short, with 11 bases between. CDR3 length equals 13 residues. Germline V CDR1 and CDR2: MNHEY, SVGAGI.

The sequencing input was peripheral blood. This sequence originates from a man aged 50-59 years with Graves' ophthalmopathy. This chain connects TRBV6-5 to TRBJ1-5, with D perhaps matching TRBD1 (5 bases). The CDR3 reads CASSPEGYQPQHF. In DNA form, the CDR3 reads TGTGCCAGCAGCCCTGAGGGGTATCAGCCCCAGCATTTT.